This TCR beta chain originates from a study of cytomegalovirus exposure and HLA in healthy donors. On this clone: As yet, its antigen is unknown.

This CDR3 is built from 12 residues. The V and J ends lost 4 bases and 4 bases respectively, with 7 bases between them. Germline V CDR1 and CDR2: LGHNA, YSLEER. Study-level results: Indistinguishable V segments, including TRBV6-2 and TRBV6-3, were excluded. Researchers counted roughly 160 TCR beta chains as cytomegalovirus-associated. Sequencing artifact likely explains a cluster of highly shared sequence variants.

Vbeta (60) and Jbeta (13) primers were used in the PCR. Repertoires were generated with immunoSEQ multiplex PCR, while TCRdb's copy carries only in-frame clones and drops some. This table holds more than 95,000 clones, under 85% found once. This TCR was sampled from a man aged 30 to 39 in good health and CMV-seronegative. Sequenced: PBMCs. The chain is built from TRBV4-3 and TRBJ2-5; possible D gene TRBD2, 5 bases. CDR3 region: CASSPRGETQYF. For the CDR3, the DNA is TGCGCCAGCAGCCCACGGGGAGAGACCCAGTACTTC.